The clone carrying this TCR beta chain was found a few times. Its target is not known. Germline CDR1 is MNHEY and CDR2 is SVGEGT. This CDR3 is 12 amino acids long. The V gene lost 5 bases and the J gene lost 3 bases, with 8 bases spanning the gap. The source of the sample is a study of T-cell memory formation after mild COVID-19. General study results and limits: Some clones that responded turned up in pre-infection memory, which suggests that cross-reactive memory joined in.

TCRdb processed the 5' RACE reads anew with MiXCR; each CDR3 protein has one entry. The sample has roughly 500,000 distinct CDR3 sequences, roughly 20% seen once. The genes are TRBV6-2 or TRBV6-3 and TRBJ2-7, with unresolved D. Source material: PBMCs or a T cell subset sorted from them (not recorded which). The source is an adult woman who had mild COVID-19 (a few samples of this study predate the infection). Cell type and time point are not known. DNA for the CDR3: TGTGCCAGCAGTACCGAAGGCTACGAGCAGTACTTC. Amino acid sequence: CASSTEGYEQYF.